This T cell receptor beta chain was identified during a study of blood T cell repertoires in COVID-19. The wider study: Material from acute and convalescent COVID-19 was sourced from the United States, Italy and Spain. PBMCs, B-cell-depleted T cells, or T cells were the source of the cDNA or gDNA that made up the material.

Clones were sequenced by immunoSEQ multiplex PCR, and TCRdb holds only the in-frame ones, with some missing. Among 70,000 to 100,000 clones listed, 90% were seen once. V shed 2 bases and J 8 bases; nucleotides not matched to a gene: 4. Germline V lookup: CDR1 MNHEY, CDR2 SMNVEV (reference sequence). The CDR3 is 13 residues long. The rearrangement joins TRBV27 to TRBJ1-2; 8 nucleotides agree with TRBD1. This TCR was recovered from a woman of 80 years or more with active or convalescent COVID-19. Sample: peripheral blood. CDR3 loop: CASSLGQGRGYTF. The CDR3 DNA reads as TGTGCCAGCAGTTTAGGACAGGGTCGGGGCTACACCTTC.